A selection of T cell receptor beta chains follows, all from one sample in a study of T-cell memory formation after mild COVID-19. TCRdb reprocessed the 5' RACE reads via MiXCR and lists one record per CDR3 protein. This sample has about 250,000 distinct CDR3 sequences; 15% occur once, and the top ten carry about 2%. The specimen sequenced was PBMCs or a T cell subset sorted from them (not recorded which). All receptors come from an adult woman who had mild COVID-19 (a few samples of this study predate the infection). Cell type and time point are not known. Both conserved end residues are part of each CDR3. The D gene is left open where the match is weak. Where a row states a size, it is once, few, many or the class of an expanded clone; other rows omit it.

abundance: NA; v_gene: TRBV4-3; d_gene: NA; j_gene: TRBJ1-1; CDR3nt: TGCGCCAGCAGCCCGAGGACTACTCTGAACACTGAAGCTTTCTTT; CDR3aa: CASSPRTTLNTEAFF
abundance: NA; v_gene: TRBV7-9; d_gene: TRBD1; j_gene: TRBJ1-1; CDR3nt: TGTGCCAGCAGTATACAGGGGGAGATCCCGAACACTGAAGCTTTCTTT; CDR3aa: CASSIQGEIPNTEAFF
abundance: NA; v_gene: TRBV20-1; d_gene: TRBD2; j_gene: TRBJ2-1; CDR3nt: TGCAGTGTTCAGCGGGAGCAAGACAATGAGCAGTTCTTC; CDR3aa: CSVQREQDNEQFF
abundance: few; v_gene: TRBV6-5; d_gene: NA; j_gene: TRBJ2-2; CDR3nt: TGTGCCAGCCGACCGAACACCGGGGAGCTGTTTTTT; CDR3aa: CASRPNTGELFF
abundance: many; v_gene: TRBV5-6; d_gene: TRBD2; j_gene: TRBJ2-1; CDR3nt: TGTGCCAGCAGCTTGGGTTGGACTAGCGGGAGGGGTGAGCAGTTCTTC; CDR3aa: CASSLGWTSGRGEQFF
abundance: NA; v_gene: TRBV11-3; d_gene: TRBD1; j_gene: TRBJ1-5; CDR3nt: TGTGCCAGCAGCTGGGGACAGGGGGATCAGCCCCAGCATTTT; CDR3aa: CASSWGQGDQPQHF
abundance: NA; v_gene: TRBV29-1; d_gene: NA; j_gene: TRBJ1-1; CDR3nt: TGCAGCGTTCTCGCCGGGCGCACTGAAGCTTTCTTT; CDR3aa: CSVLAGRTEAFF
abundance: few; v_gene: TRBV6-2/TRBV6-3; d_gene: NA; j_gene: TRBJ2-3; CDR3nt: TGTGCCAGCTCCACCTACGCTACAGGGATTACAGATACGCAGTATTTT; CDR3aa: CASSTYATGITDTQYF
abundance: many; v_gene: TRBV5-1; d_gene: NA; j_gene: TRBJ1-2; CDR3nt: TGCGCCAGCAGCTTGGAGGCAGTCTATGGCTACACCTTC; CDR3aa: CASSLEAVYGYTF
abundance: few; v_gene: TRBV5-1; d_gene: NA; j_gene: TRBJ2-3; CDR3nt: TGCGCCAGCAGCGGTGCCGGGACTTCACGTGCCGGCGCAGATACGCAGTATTTT; CDR3aa: CASSGAGTSRAGADTQYF
abundance: NA; v_gene: TRBV4-3; d_gene: TRBD2; j_gene: TRBJ2-3; CDR3nt: TGCGCCAGCAGCCAAGATCTAGCGGGAACCGATACGCAGTATTTT; CDR3aa: CASSQDLAGTDTQYF
abundance: many; v_gene: TRBV11-1; d_gene: NA; j_gene: TRBJ2-1; CDR3nt: TGTGCCAGCAGCTTAGGAGTACAGGGCCGCAATGAGCAGTTCTTC; CDR3aa: CASSLGVQGRNEQFF
abundance: NA; v_gene: TRBV18; d_gene: NA; j_gene: TRBJ2-3; CDR3nt: TGTGCCAGCTCACCGGGCTTGACTGATACAGATACGCAGTATTTT; CDR3aa: CASSPGLTDTDTQYF
abundance: NA; v_gene: TRBV6-6; d_gene: TRBD2; j_gene: TRBJ2-3; CDR3nt: TGTGCCAGCAGTTACACGGGAACTAGCGGGACGAGACCAGATACGCAGTATTTT; CDR3aa: CASSYTGTSGTRPDTQYF
abundance: NA; v_gene: TRBV9; d_gene: TRBD1; j_gene: TRBJ1-2; CDR3nt: TGTGCCAGCAGCGCGACGACAGGGGCTAACTATGGCTACACCTTC; CDR3aa: CASSATTGANYGYTF
abundance: NA; v_gene: TRBV9; d_gene: NA; j_gene: TRBJ2-3; CDR3nt: TGTGCCAGCAGCGTAGGGAGCGGAGGGGACACAGATACGCAGTATTTT; CDR3aa: CASSVGSGGDTDTQYF
abundance: few; v_gene: TRBV4-3; d_gene: TRBD1; j_gene: TRBJ2-1; CDR3nt: TGCGCCAGCAGCCGTAGACAGGGGGAATCTAGTTCCTACAATGAGCAGTTCTTC; CDR3aa: CASSRRQGESSSYNEQFF
abundance: few; v_gene: TRBV6-5; d_gene: NA; j_gene: TRBJ1-2; CDR3nt: TGTGCCAGCAGGCCGGGGGACCGATATGGCTACACCTTC; CDR3aa: CASRPGDRYGYTF
abundance: few; v_gene: TRBV5-1; d_gene: NA; j_gene: TRBJ2-5; CDR3nt: TGCGCCAGCGGACCAAATGAAGAGACCCAGTACTTC; CDR3aa: CASGPNEETQYF
abundance: many; v_gene: TRBV5-1; d_gene: NA; j_gene: TRBJ2-2; CDR3nt: TGCGCCAGCAGCTTGGCACTAGAAGTCGGGGAGCTGTTTTTT; CDR3aa: CASSLALEVGELFF
abundance: NA; v_gene: TRBV10-3; d_gene: NA; j_gene: TRBJ2-3; CDR3nt: TGTGCCATCAAGGGAAACACAGATACGCAGTATTTT; CDR3aa: CAIKGNTDTQYF
abundance: NA; v_gene: TRBV15; d_gene: NA; j_gene: TRBJ2-3; CDR3nt: TGTGCCACCAGCACTAGAAAAGGGACAGATACGCAGTATTTT; CDR3aa: CATSTRKGTDTQYF
abundance: few; v_gene: TRBV6-2/TRBV6-3; d_gene: NA; j_gene: TRBJ2-1; CDR3nt: TGTGCCAGCAGTGGATTTACTTCTCGGCACAATGAGCAGTTCTTC; CDR3aa: CASSGFTSRHNEQFF
abundance: many; v_gene: TRBV7-9; d_gene: TRBD1; j_gene: TRBJ2-5; CDR3nt: TGTGCCAGCAGCTCAACCGACCGGACAGGGGAAGAGACCCAGTACTTC; CDR3aa: CASSSTDRTGEETQYF
abundance: NA; v_gene: TRBV3-1; d_gene: TRBD1; j_gene: TRBJ1-1; CDR3nt: TGTGCCAGCAGCCAAGGTGACAGGGGCACTGAAGCTTTCTTT; CDR3aa: CASSQGDRGTEAFF
abundance: few; v_gene: TRBV3-1; d_gene: NA; j_gene: TRBJ1-2; CDR3nt: TGTGCCAGCCGCCAAGGGGGCTATGGCTACACCTTC; CDR3aa: CASRQGGYGYTF
abundance: NA; v_gene: TRBV11-3; d_gene: TRBD2; j_gene: TRBJ2-5; CDR3nt: TGTGCCAGCAGCTTGAGGCGGGAGGGAGGCGAGACCCAGTACTTC; CDR3aa: CASSLRREGGETQYF
abundance: NA; v_gene: TRBV15; d_gene: NA; j_gene: TRBJ2-3; CDR3nt: TGTGCCACCAGCAGAGGCACTTACAGGGAATTGGTGACGAGCACAGATACGCAGTATTTT; CDR3aa: CATSRGTYRELVTSTDTQYF
abundance: few; v_gene: TRBV15; d_gene: NA; j_gene: TRBJ2-3; CDR3nt: TGTGCCACCAGCAGAGATATGAAGTCTCCAGATACGCAGTATTTT; CDR3aa: CATSRDMKSPDTQYF
abundance: few; v_gene: TRBV30; d_gene: TRBD1; j_gene: TRBJ2-7; CDR3nt: TGTGCCTGGAGTACGGGACAGGGGGCGAGGGAGCAGTACTTC; CDR3aa: CAWSTGQGAREQYF
abundance: NA; v_gene: TRBV6-1; d_gene: NA; j_gene: TRBJ2-2; CDR3nt: TGTGCCAGCAGTGAAAGTCAGGGAGTATGGAACACCGGGGAGCTGTTTTTT; CDR3aa: CASSESQGVWNTGELFF
abundance: NA; v_gene: TRBV5-1; d_gene: TRBD1; j_gene: TRBJ2-3; CDR3nt: TGCGCCAGCAGCTGGACAGGGCTTCCAAGCACAGATACGCAGTATTTT; CDR3aa: CASSWTGLPSTDTQYF
abundance: NA; v_gene: TRBV6-5; d_gene: TRBD2; j_gene: TRBJ2-4; CDR3nt: TGTGCCAGCAGTTACTCGACTAGCGGGGAAATATCCTTC; CDR3aa: CASSYSTSGEISF
abundance: many; v_gene: TRBV18; d_gene: NA; j_gene: TRBJ2-1; CDR3nt: TGTGCCAGCTCACCAGCCAGCTACAATGAGCAGTTCTTC; CDR3aa: CASSPASYNEQFF
abundance: many; v_gene: TRBV30; d_gene: NA; j_gene: TRBJ2-7; CDR3nt: TGTGCCTGGAGGGGCAGGGGCTACGAGCAGTACTTC; CDR3aa: CAWRGRGYEQYF
abundance: NA; v_gene: TRBV5-1; d_gene: NA; j_gene: TRBJ2-2; CDR3nt: TGCGCCAGCAGCTTGTCCGGACAGCTCACCGGGGAGCTGTTTTTT; CDR3aa: CASSLSGQLTGELFF
abundance: few; v_gene: TRBV29-1; d_gene: NA; j_gene: TRBJ1-1; CDR3nt: TGCAGCGTTGGGTCCTTGGTAGGGATGAACACTGAAGCTTTCTTT; CDR3aa: CSVGSLVGMNTEAFF
abundance: NA; v_gene: TRBV20-1; d_gene: NA; j_gene: TRBJ2-5; CDR3nt: TGCAGTGCTAGGAGAGAGACCCAGTACTTC; CDR3aa: CSARRETQYF
abundance: many; v_gene: TRBV12-3/TRBV12-4; d_gene: TRBD2; j_gene: TRBJ2-5; CDR3nt: TGTGCCAGCAGTCCCGGGGGACTAGCGGGGAGGGAGACCCAGTACTTC; CDR3aa: CASSPGGLAGRETQYF
abundance: NA; v_gene: TRBV6-2/TRBV6-3; d_gene: TRBD1; j_gene: TRBJ2-1; CDR3nt: TGTGCCAGCAGTGAGACAGGGCGCAATGAGCAGTTCTTC; CDR3aa: CASSETGRNEQFF
abundance: NA; v_gene: TRBV5-1; d_gene: TRBD1; j_gene: TRBJ1-6; CDR3nt: TGCGCCAGCAGCCCGACAGGGAACGGTTCACCCCTCCACTTT; CDR3aa: CASSPTGNGSPLHF
abundance: few; v_gene: TRBV6-2/TRBV6-3; d_gene: TRBD2; j_gene: TRBJ2-7; CDR3nt: TGTGCCAGCAGACACGGGACTAGCGGCCGGGGTGGCGAGCAGTACTTC; CDR3aa: CASRHGTSGRGGEQYF
abundance: NA; v_gene: TRBV6-2/TRBV6-3; d_gene: TRBD2; j_gene: TRBJ2-5; CDR3nt: TGTGCCAGCAGCCCATCTCTGACTAGCGGGAGAGGTGATCGGGAGACCCAGTACTTC; CDR3aa: CASSPSLTSGRGDRETQYF
abundance: NA; v_gene: TRBV30; d_gene: NA; j_gene: TRBJ2-7; CDR3nt: TGTGCCTGGAGTGTAGGGGGGAGCTCCTACGAGCAGTACTTC; CDR3aa: CAWSVGGSSYEQYF
abundance: many; v_gene: TRBV24-1; d_gene: NA; j_gene: TRBJ1-5; CDR3nt: TGTGCCACCAGTGATTTAGTTAGGGGACATAGCAATCAGCCCCAGCATTTT; CDR3aa: CATSDLVRGHSNQPQHF
abundance: many; v_gene: TRBV7-8; d_gene: TRBD1; j_gene: TRBJ2-6; CDR3nt: TGTGCCAGCAGCTTAGCCGGGACAGGGGCGAGCTCTGGGGCCAACGTCCTGACTTTC; CDR3aa: CASSLAGTGASSGANVLTF
abundance: NA; v_gene: TRBV30; d_gene: NA; j_gene: TRBJ1-2; CDR3nt: TGTGCCTGGAGTCCTCCGGGGGGGGGAGCGGTTGGCTACACCTTC; CDR3aa: CAWSPPGGGAVGYTF
abundance: NA; v_gene: TRBV15; d_gene: NA; j_gene: TRBJ1-2; CDR3nt: TGTGCCACCAGCAGGCCGCCGGGGGTTGGCTACACCTTC; CDR3aa: CATSRPPGVGYTF
abundance: NA; v_gene: TRBV13; d_gene: NA; j_gene: TRBJ1-2; CDR3nt: TGTGCCAGCGTCGACAGTTCGATGGGCTATGGCTACACCTTC; CDR3aa: CASVDSSMGYGYTF
abundance: NA; v_gene: TRBV9; d_gene: NA; j_gene: TRBJ1-4; CDR3nt: TGTGCCAGCAGCGTAAGCGGATGGGGGCTCGATGAAAAACTGTTTTTT; CDR3aa: CASSVSGWGLDEKLFF
abundance: NA; v_gene: TRBV5-1; d_gene: TRBD2; j_gene: TRBJ2-1; CDR3nt: TGCGCCAGCAGCTTGGTTACCAGCGGGAACTCCTACAATGAGCAGTTCTTC; CDR3aa: CASSLVTSGNSYNEQFF
abundance: NA; v_gene: TRBV18; d_gene: NA; j_gene: TRBJ2-3; CDR3nt: TGTGCCAGCTCACAGGACGATACGCAGTATTTT; CDR3aa: CASSQDDTQYF
abundance: few; v_gene: TRBV29-1; d_gene: NA; j_gene: TRBJ1-2; CDR3nt: TGCAGCGTGACCGACAGCCTTCGGGGCTACACCTTC; CDR3aa: CSVTDSLRGYTF
abundance: few; v_gene: TRBV20-1; d_gene: NA; j_gene: TRBJ2-3; CDR3nt: TGCAGTGCCCCTCCGGGGGGCGGGTATACGCAGTATTTT; CDR3aa: CSAPPGGGYTQYF
abundance: few; v_gene: TRBV5-1; d_gene: NA; j_gene: TRBJ1-5; CDR3nt: TGCGCCAGCAGCCCCGCCTCGGATCAGCCCCAGCATTTT; CDR3aa: CASSPASDQPQHF